This T cell receptor beta chain was observed in a study of identical twins. Only a few counts were recorded for this clonotype. The antigen is unknown. Findings and limits, study-wide: Possibly, invariant MAIT and iNKT cells partly confounded zero-insertion analyses.

This CDR3 has 17 residues. The germline gives CDR1 SGDLS, CDR2 YYNGEE. Trimming took off 2 bases at V and 3 bases at J, with 21 bases between the two ends. Unique molecular identifiers were present on the cDNA, and a universal primer site came from template switching. Each CDR3 protein is one row after TCRdb ran MiXCR on the 5' RACE reads. The sample has roughly 480,000 distinct CDR3 sequences, 20% to 25% seen once; the top ten hold just under 3%. The sample was also linked to a second study, of T cells expressing NK-cell markers. That source notes: The authors applied an anti-gamma-delta TCR antibody in several experiments, and it restricted sorting to alpha-beta TCR T cells. More than 5 of the donors carried dominant NKG2C+ clonotypes that took up about 1.0-7.0% of their CD8+ T cells.

The sequence was obtained from a woman aged 18-29 years in good health. The genes are TRBV9 and TRBJ2-7; D is perhaps TRBD2 (5 bases). Sequenced input: CD4+ T cells sorted from blood. The CDR3 sequence: CASSVGGNRPENYEQYF. As DNA, the CDR3 is TGTGCCAGCAGCGTCGGAGGTAACCGCCCCGAAAACTACGAGCAGTACTTC.